The 23 T cell receptor beta chains given below trace back to one sample, sequenced in a study of cytomegalovirus exposure and HLA in healthy donors. PCR involved 60 Vbeta and 13 Jbeta primers. The assay was immunoSEQ multiplex PCR, and TCRdb's table has in-frame clones only and misses some. The table lists roughly 130,000 clones, roughly 88% of them singletons, with approximately 2.6% in the top ten. The sample consisted of PBMCs. The origin of the receptors is a man between 50 and 59 years old in good health and CMV-seronegative.

This sequence joins TRBV5-1 and TRBJ2-3, with 12 bases identical to TRBD1. From germline, CDR1 is SGHRS and CDR2 YFSETQ. This CDR3 has 15 residues. With 4 bases clipped from V and 4 bases from J, the junction kept 4 bases outside the gene matches. CDR3 bases: TGCGCCAGCAGCGTCGGGACAGGGGGCCCAGATACGCAGTATTTT. Its protein product is CASSVGTGGPDTQYF.

This chain joins TRBV27 and TRBJ2-7, with 9 bases matching TRBD1. In germline, CDR1 is MNHEY, CDR2 SMNVEV (reference sequence). The junction had 6 bases not matched to a gene; V was cut back by 6 bases and J by 6 bases. There are 13 residues in the CDR3. As DNA, the CDR3 is TGTGCCAGCAGCCCCGGACAGGGGATCGAGCAGTACTTC. Translating it yields CASSPGQGIEQYF.

CDR3 nucleotide sequence: TGTGCCAGCAGCGTAGAAAGCGGGGGGGCCTACGAGCAGTACTTC. Translation gives CASSVESGGAYEQYF. This chain connects TRBV9 to TRBJ2-7, with 10 bases lining up with TRBD2. V dropped 0 bases and J dropped 2; count of bases not matched to a gene: 2. Germline V gene sequence: CDR1 SGDLS, CDR2 YYNGEE. CDR3 size: 15 residues.

V gene TRBV5-1 combines with J gene TRBJ2-2; 7 nucleotides align to TRBD1. Trimming cost V 0 bases and J 7 bases; bases outside gene matches: 9. This CDR3 has 16 residues. Germline V gene lookup returns CDR1 SGHRS and CDR2 YFSETQ. CDR3 DNA sequence: TGCGCCAGCAGCTTGGGTACAGGGGTCGTAGTCGGGGAGCTGTTTTTT. Translated: CASSLGTGVVVGELFF.

This clone was found once. This chain uses TRBV7-9 with TRBJ1-1; TRBD1 agrees at 11 bases. From germline, CDR1 is SEHNR and CDR2 FQNEAQ (reference sequence). The CDR3 is 15 amino acids. V shed 5 bases, J shed 3 bases, and the junction held 5 bases outside the gene matches. The CDR3 sequence: CASSNRDRGDTEAFF. CDR3 DNA: TGTGCCAGCAGCAACCGGGACAGGGGGGACACTGAAGCTTTCTTT. The whole variable domain, filled in from reference TRBV7-9 and TRBJ1-1, reads DTGVSQNPRHKITKRGQNVTFRCDPISEHNRLYWYRQTLGQGPEFLTYFQNEAQLEKSRLLSDRFSAERPKGSFSTLEIQRTEQGDSAMYLCASSNRDRGDTEAFFGQGTRLTVV.

The V gene is TRBV4-1, the J gene TRBJ2-2, with 7 positions matching TRBD2. Germline CDR1 MGHRA, CDR2 YSYEKL. The CDR3 extends over 15 amino acids. J gave up 3 bases and V 6 bases, and 7 bases lay outside the gene matches. The CDR3 region is CASRRRAGDTGELFF. In nucleotides, the CDR3 is TGCGCCAGCAGGCGACGGGCGGGGGACACCGGGGAGCTGTTTTTT.

The genes are TRBV9 and TRBJ2-7; the match to TRBD1 covers 7 bases. The CDR3 runs 14 residues. The J segment lost 2 bases and the V segment lost 1 base, leaving 3 bases of the junction unmatched. Germline CDR1 reads SGDLS; CDR2 reads YYNGEE. CDR3 bases: TGTGCCAGCAGCGTACAGGGGGTCCCCTACGAGCAGTACTTC. Its protein is CASSVQGVPYEQYF. Using reference TRBV9 and TRBJ2-7 for the parts outside the CDR3, the full variable domain is DSGVTQTPKHLITATGQRVTLRCSPRSGDLSVYWYQQSLDQGLQFLIQYYNGEERAKGNILERFSAQQFPDLHSELNLSSLELGDSALYFCASSVQGVPYEQYFGPGTRLTVT.

This chain connects TRBV4-2 to TRBJ1-5; 9 bases agree with TRBD1. The germline V gene has CDR1 LGHNA and CDR2 YNFKEQ. V was pared by 0 bases and J by 0 bases, with 6 bases of the junction left unmatched. CDR3 length: 18 residues. The DNA of the CDR3 is TGTGCCAGCAGCCAAGAGGGACAGGGAAAATATAGCAATCAGCCCCAGCATTTT. Translated, it gives CASSQEGQGKYSNQPQHF.

This clone was observed a single time. The V gene is TRBV9, the J gene TRBJ1-1, with D possibly being TRBD1 (5 bases). Germline V gene sequence: CDR1 SGDLS, CDR2 YYNGEE. The CDR3 has 13 residues. V dropped 2 bases and J dropped 5 bases, with 10 bases sitting between them. CDR3 region: CASSVQGWTEAFF. The CDR3, as DNA: TGTGCCAGCAGCGTTCAGGGATGGACTGAAGCTTTCTTT.

The J gene is TRBJ2-3, the V gene TRBV29-1; D is unclear. Germline CDR1 reads SQVTM; CDR2 reads ANQGSEA. V shed 7 bases and J shed 3 bases, with 14 bases lying between them. The CDR3 length is 13 residues. Written as DNA, the CDR3 is TGCAGCGGTTCTCGCGTCCGTACAGATACGCAGTATTTT. Amino acid sequence: CSGSRVRTDTQYF.

This clone was detected a few times. V usage is TRBV7-2 and J usage is TRBJ2-1; 9 bases are shared with TRBD2. Germline loops: CDR1 SGHTA, CDR2 FQGNSA. The CDR3 has 17 residues. V lost 4 bases, J lost 9 bases, and 16 bases stayed unmatched. The CDR3 protein is CASSSNPFGGGGVEQFF. The CDR3 nucleotides read TGTGCCAGCAGCTCCAATCCATTCGGGGGCGGGGGGGTTGAGCAGTTCTTC. The complete variable domain, with remaining parts taken from reference TRBV7-2 and TRBJ2-1, reads GAGVSQSPSNKVTEKGKDVELRCDPISGHTALYWYRQSLGQGLEFLIYFQGNSAPDKSGLPSDRFSAERTGGSVSTLTIQRTQQEDSAVYLCASSSNPFGGGGVEQFFGPGTRLTVL.

This clone was observed a single time. The chain employs TRBV5-1 and TRBJ2-7; D is possibly TRBD1 (5 bases). This CDR3 has 12 residues. CDR1 is SGHRS and CDR2 is YFSETQ in the germline V gene. Trimming stripped 1 base from V and 8 bases from J, with 10 bases between. CDR3 residues: CASSLSRQKQYF. The CDR3 bases are TGCGCCAGCAGCTTGTCCCGACAGAAGCAGTACTTC.

The chain combines TRBV5-6 with TRBJ1-2; perhaps TRBD1 as D (5 bases). Trimming cost V 7 bases and J 8 bases, with 12 bases left between them. Germline CDR1 is SGHDT and CDR2 is YYEEEE. The CDR3 runs 11 residues. For the CDR3, the DNA is TGTGCCAGCGGGGGGGGGTACGGCTACACCTTC. Translating gives CASGGGYGYTF.

V and J are TRBV4-3 and TRBJ2-7; D is perhaps TRBD1 (8 bases). CDR1 LGHNA and CDR2 YSLEER come from the germline V gene. Trimming shortened V by 1 base and J by 0 bases, and 25 bases separated the two germline ends. The CDR3 sequence is 20 residues long. CDR3: CASSQVGKGGDRLYSYEQYF. Here the CDR3 DNA reads TGCGCCAGCAGCCAAGTGGGGAAGGGGGGGGACAGGCTCTACTCCTACGAGCAGTACTTC.

The chain employs TRBV7-3 and TRBJ2-3, with D uncertain. Germline lookup yields CDR1 SGHTA and CDR2 FQGTGA. This CDR3 is built from 13 residues. The V gene lost 1 base and the J gene lost 2 bases, with 4 bases spanning the gap. The CDR3 sequence: CASSLSYTDTQYF. The DNA for the CDR3 is TGTGCCAGCAGCTTAAGCTACACAGATACGCAGTATTTT. The full variable domain, completed using reference TRBV7-3 and TRBJ2-3, is GAGVSQTPSNKVTEKGKYVELRCDPISGHTALYWYRQSLGQGPEFLIYFQGTGAADDSGLPNDRFFAVRPEGSVSTLKIQRTERGDSAVYLCASSLSYTDTQYFGPGTRLTVL.

This clone appeared a few times. The rearrangement joins TRBV6-5 to TRBJ2-4, with D perhaps matching TRBD1 (6 bases). V was trimmed by 10 bases and J by 8 bases, leaving 21 bases between them. Germline loops: CDR1 MNHEY, CDR2 SVGAGI. This CDR3 contains 14 residues. The DNA for the CDR3 is TGTGCCACGGTGGCCCCGGGACACAGGGACATTCAGTACTTC. As protein: CATVAPGHRDIQYF.

The V and J genes are TRBV6-6 and TRBJ1-2; D not certain. This CDR3 is built from 14 residues. Germline CDR1 reads MNHNY; CDR2 reads SVGAGI (reference sequence). V was shortened by 7 bases and J by 2 bases, with 14 bases between the two germline ends. The CDR3 region is CASNSGPFNYGYTF. The CDR3 DNA reads as TGTGCCAGCAACTCAGGTCCTTTCAACTATGGCTACACCTTC.

The chain has TRBV6-5 and TRBJ2-7; TRBD1 agrees at 10 bases. CDR1 and CDR2 from the germline V gene are MNHEY and SVGAGI. The CDR3 runs to 14 residues. Unmatched junction bases numbered 5, after V lost 6 bases and J lost 3 bases. DNA for the CDR3: TGTGCCAGCAGCCGGACAGGGGGGAGCTACGAGCAGTACTTC. The encoded protein is CASSRTGGSYEQYF.

With respect to this clone: The junction and the germline gene differ at one end; a read error may be behind it. V usage is TRBV7-9 and J usage is TRBJ2-2, with 11 bases lining up with TRBD2. This CDR3 region has 17 residues. Looked up from germline, CDR1 is SEHNR and CDR2 is FQNEAQ (reference sequence). The CDR3 sequence is CASSGQTSGAKTGELFF. The DNA of the CDR3 is TGTGCCAGCAGCGGCCAGACTAGCGGGGCGAAGACCGGGGAGCTGTTTTTT.

The J gene is TRBJ1-5, the V gene TRBV2; tentatively, D is TRBD1 (6 bases). V lost 4 bases and J lost 4, with 14 bases in between. This CDR3 is 15 amino acids long. Germline V gene sequence: CDR1 SNHLY, CDR2 FYNNEI. This CDR3 is CASSGGGTRNQPQHF. The CDR3, as DNA: TGTGCCAGCAGTGGGGGTGGGACACGAAATCAGCCCCAGCATTTT.

This clone was seen more than once but under ten times. This chain links TRBV6-5 with TRBJ1-5; TRBD1 aligns across 7 bases. Trimming took 6 bases from V and 6 from J; bases not matched to a gene: 5. Per germline, CDR1 MNHEY and CDR2 SVGAGI. This CDR3 is built from 13 residues. CDR3 in amino acids: CASSSYRGQPQHF. DNA for the CDR3: TGTGCCAGCAGCTCCTACAGGGGTCAGCCCCAGCATTTT.

This clone was picked up a small number of times. This sequence joins TRBV7-9 and TRBJ2-7; a weak D match, TRBD1 (6 bases). CDR1 and CDR2 from the germline V gene are SEHNR and FQNEAQ (reference sequence). V dropped 7 bases and J dropped 2 bases, with 15 bases sitting between them. The CDR3 extends over 14 amino acids. CDR3 protein: CASTKMTGTYEQYF. In nucleotides, the CDR3 is TGTGCCAGCACCAAGATGACAGGAACCTACGAGCAGTACTTC.

This clone was found a few times. This CDR3 is CASSPLAGEYEQYF. DNA of the CDR3: TGTGCCAGCAGCCCGCTAGCGGGGGAATACGAGCAGTACTTC. V usage is TRBV2 and J usage is TRBJ2-7, with 10 bases that match TRBD2. CDR1 is SNHLY and CDR2 is FYNNEI in the germline V gene. This CDR3 contains 14 residues. The junction had 6 bases not matched to a gene; V was cut back by 6 bases and J by 4 bases.